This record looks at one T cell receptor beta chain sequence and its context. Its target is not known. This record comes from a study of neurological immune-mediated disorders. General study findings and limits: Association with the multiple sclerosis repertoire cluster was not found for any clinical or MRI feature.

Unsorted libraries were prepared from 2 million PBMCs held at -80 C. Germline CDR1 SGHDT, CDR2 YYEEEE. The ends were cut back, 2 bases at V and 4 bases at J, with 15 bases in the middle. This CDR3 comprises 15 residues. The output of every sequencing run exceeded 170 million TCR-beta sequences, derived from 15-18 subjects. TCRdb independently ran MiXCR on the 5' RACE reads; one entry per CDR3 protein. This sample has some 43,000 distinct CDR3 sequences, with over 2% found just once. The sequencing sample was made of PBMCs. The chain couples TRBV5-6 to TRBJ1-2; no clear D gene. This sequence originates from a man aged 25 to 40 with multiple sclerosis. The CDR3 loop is CASSFLLAKGYGYTF. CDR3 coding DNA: TGTGCCAGCAGCTTTTTACTCGCCAAGGGCTATGGCTACACCTTC.